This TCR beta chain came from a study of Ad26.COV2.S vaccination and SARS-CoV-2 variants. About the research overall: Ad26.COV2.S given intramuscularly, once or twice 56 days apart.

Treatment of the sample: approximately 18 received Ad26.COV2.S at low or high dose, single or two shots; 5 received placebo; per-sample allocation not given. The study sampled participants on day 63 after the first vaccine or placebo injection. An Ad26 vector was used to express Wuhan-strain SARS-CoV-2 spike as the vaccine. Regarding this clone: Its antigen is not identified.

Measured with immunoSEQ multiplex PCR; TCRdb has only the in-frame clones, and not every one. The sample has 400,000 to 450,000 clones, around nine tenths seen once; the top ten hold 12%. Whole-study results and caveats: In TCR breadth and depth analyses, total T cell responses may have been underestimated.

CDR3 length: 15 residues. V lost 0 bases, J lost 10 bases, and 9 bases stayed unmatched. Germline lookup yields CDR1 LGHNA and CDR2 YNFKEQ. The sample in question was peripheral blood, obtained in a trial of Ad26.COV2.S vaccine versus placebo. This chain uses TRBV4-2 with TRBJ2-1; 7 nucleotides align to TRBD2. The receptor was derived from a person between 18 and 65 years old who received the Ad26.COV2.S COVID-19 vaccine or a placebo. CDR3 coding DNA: TGTGCCAGCAGCCAAGAAGCGACTAGCCAGCGCGAGCAGTTCTTC. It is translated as CASSQEATSQREQFF.